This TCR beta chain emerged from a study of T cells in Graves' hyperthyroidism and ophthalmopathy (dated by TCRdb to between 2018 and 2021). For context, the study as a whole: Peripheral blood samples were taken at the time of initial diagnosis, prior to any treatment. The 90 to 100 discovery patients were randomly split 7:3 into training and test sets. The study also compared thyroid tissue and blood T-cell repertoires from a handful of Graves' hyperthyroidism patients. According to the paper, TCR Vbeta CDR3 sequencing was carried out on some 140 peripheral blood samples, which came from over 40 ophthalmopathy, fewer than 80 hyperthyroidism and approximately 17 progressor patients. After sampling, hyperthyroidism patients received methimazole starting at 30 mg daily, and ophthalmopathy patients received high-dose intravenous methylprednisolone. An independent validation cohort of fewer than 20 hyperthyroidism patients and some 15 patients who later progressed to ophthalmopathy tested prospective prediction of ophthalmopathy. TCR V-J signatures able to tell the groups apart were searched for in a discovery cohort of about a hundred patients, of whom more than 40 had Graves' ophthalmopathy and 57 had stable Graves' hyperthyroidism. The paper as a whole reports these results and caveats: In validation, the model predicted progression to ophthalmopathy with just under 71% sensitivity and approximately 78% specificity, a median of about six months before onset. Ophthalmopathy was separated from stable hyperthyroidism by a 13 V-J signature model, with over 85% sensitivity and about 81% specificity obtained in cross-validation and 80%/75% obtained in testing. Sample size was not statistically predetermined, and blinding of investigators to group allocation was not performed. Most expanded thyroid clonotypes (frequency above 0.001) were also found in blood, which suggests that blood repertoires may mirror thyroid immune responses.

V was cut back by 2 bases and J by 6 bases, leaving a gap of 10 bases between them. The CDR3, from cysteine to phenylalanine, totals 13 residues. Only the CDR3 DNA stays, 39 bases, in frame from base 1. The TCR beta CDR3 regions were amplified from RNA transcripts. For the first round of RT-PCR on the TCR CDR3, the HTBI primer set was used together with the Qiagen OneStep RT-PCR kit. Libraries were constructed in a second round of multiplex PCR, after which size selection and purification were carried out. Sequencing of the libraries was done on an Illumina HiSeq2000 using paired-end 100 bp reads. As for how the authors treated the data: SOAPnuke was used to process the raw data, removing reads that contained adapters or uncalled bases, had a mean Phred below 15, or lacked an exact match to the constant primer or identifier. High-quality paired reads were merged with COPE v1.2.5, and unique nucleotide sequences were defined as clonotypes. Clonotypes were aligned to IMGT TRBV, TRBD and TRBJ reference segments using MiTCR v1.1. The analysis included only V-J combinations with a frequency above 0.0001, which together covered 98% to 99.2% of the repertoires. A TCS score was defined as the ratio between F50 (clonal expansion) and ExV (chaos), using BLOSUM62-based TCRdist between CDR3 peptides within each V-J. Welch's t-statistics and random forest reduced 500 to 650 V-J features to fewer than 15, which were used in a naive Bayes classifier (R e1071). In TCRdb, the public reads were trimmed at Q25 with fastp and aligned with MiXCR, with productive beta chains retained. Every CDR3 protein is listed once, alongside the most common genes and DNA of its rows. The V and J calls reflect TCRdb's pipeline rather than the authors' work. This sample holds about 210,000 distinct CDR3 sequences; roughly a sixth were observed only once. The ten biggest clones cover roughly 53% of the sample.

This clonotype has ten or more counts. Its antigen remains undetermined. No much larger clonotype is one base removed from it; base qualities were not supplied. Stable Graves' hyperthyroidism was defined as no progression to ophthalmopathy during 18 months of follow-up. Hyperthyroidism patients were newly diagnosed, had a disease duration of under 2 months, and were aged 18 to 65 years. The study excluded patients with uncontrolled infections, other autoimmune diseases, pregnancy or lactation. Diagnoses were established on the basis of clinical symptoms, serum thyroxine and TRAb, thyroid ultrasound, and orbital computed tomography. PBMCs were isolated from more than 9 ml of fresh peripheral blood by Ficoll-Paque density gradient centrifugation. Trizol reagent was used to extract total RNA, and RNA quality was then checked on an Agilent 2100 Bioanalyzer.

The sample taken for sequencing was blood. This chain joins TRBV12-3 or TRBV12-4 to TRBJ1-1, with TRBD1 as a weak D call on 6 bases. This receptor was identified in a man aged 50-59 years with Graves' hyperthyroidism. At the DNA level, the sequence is TGTGCCAGCAGTTTATGGTCAGGGGCTGAAGCTTTCTTT. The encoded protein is CASSLWSGAEAFF.